The 19 T cell receptor beta chains presented below share a single source sample, sequenced in a study of lymphopenia after photon versus proton radiotherapy. Measured with immunoSEQ multiplex PCR; TCRdb has only the in-frame clones, and not every one. The data contain approximately 3,000 clones, approximately 76% of them singletons. The sequences come from peripheral blood, collected from a patient treated with proton-based radiotherapy. These TCRs come from an elderly man with esophageal cancer.

The rearrangement uses TRBV9 and TRBJ2-7, with 8 bases matching TRBD1. Germline trimming cut 0 bases from V and 6 bases from J; bases unmatched to any gene: 14. Germline values: CDR1 SGDLS, CDR2 YYNGEE. The CDR3 is 17 residues long. The CDR3 protein is CASSVARGPWGRREQYF. The CDR3, as DNA: TGTGCCAGCAGCGTAGCCAGGGGGCCCTGGGGAAGGCGCGAGCAGTACTTC.

This rearrangement joins TRBV5-1 to TRBJ2-5; TRBD1 might be the D (5 bases). The germline CDR1 and CDR2 sequences are SGHRS and YFSETQ. The length of the CDR3 is 14 residues. The V and J ends lost 4 bases and 3 bases respectively, with 13 bases between them. CDR3 coding DNA: TGCGCCAGCAGCGCGAGGACGGACAAAGAGACCCAGTACTTC. It yields the protein CASSARTDKETQYF. Together with reference TRBV5-1 and TRBJ2-5, the CDR3 gives the full variable domain: KAGVTQTPRYLIKTRGQQVTLSCSPISGHRSVSWYQQTPGQGLQFLFEYFSETQRNKGNFPGRFSGRQFSNSRSEMNVSTLELGDSALYLCASSARTDKETQYFGPGTRLLVL.

The genes are TRBV6-6 and TRBJ1-2; a weak D match, TRBD1 (6 bases). The CDR3 runs to 14 residues. Germline V gene sequence: CDR1 MNHNY, CDR2 SVGAGI (reference sequence). V lost 7 bases and J lost 4, with 16 bases in between. This CDR3 is CASTEGGWIYGYTF. The CDR3, as DNA: TGTGCCAGCACTGAGGGGGGTTGGATCTATGGCTACACCTTC.

The chain links TRBV7-9 to TRBJ2-1; 12 bases align to TRBD2. The germline V gene has CDR1 SEHNR and CDR2 FQNEAQ (reference sequence). The CDR3 consists of 15 residues. J lost 8 bases, V lost 5 bases, and 7 bases had no gene match. CDR3 region: CASSDTTSGRHEQFF. CDR3 coding DNA: TGTGCCAGCAGCGATACCACTAGCGGGAGGCATGAGCAGTTCTTC.

The rearrangement uses TRBV5-4 and TRBJ1-1, with a tentative D call TRBD1 (6 bases). Trimming took off 0 bases at V and 9 bases at J, with 21 bases between the two ends. CDR1 is SGHNT, CDR2 YYREEE, per germline (reference sequence). The CDR3 length is 16 residues. The CDR3 reads CASSLGGAGPSRKAFF. Here the CDR3 DNA reads TGTGCCAGCAGCTTGGGGGGGGCGGGGCCCTCCCGGAAAGCTTTCTTT.

The chain uses TRBV30 and TRBJ1-3, with 8 bases that match TRBD1. This CDR3 is 15 amino acids long. Germline CDR1 reads GTSNPN; CDR2 reads SVGIG (reference sequence). V lost 6 bases to trimming and J lost 0 bases; unmatched junction nucleotides: 7. The CDR3 DNA reads as TGTGCCTGCACGACAGGGGCCTACTCTGGAAACACCATATATTTT. As protein: CACTTGAYSGNTIYF.

This chain joins TRBV11-2 and TRBJ2-2; tentative D call: TRBD2 (6 bases). CDR1 is SGHAT, CDR2 FQNNGV, per germline. CDR3 length equals 17 residues. V lost 3 bases, J lost 3 bases, and 17 bases lay in between. CDR3 amino acids: CASSFPITGTHTGELFF. In DNA, the CDR3 is TGTGCCAGCAGCTTCCCCATTACCGGGACTCACACCGGGGAGCTGTTTTTT. The complete variable domain, with remaining parts taken from reference TRBV11-2 and TRBJ2-2, reads EAGVAQSPRYKIIEKRQSVAFWCNPISGHATLYWYQQILGQGPKLLIQFQNNGVVDDSQLPKDRFSAERLKGVDSTLKIQPAKLEDSAVYLCASSFPITGTHTGELFFGEGSRLTVL.

This chain uses TRBV7-2 with TRBJ2-1; 7 nucleotides match TRBD1. The V segment lost 2 bases and the J segment 8 bases; nucleotides outside the gene matches: 3. The CDR3 covers 13 residues. Germline lookup yields CDR1 SGHTA and CDR2 FQGNSA. In DNA, the CDR3 is TGTGCCAGCAGCTTACAAGGGGGCGATGAGCAGTTCTTC. Its translation: CASSLQGGDEQFF.

V usage is TRBV5-4 and J usage is TRBJ1-4; D is possibly TRBD1 (6 bases). The CDR3 is 15 amino acids. V lost 1 base to trimming and J lost 5 bases, with 12 bases between them. Per the germline V gene, CDR1 is SGHNT and CDR2 is YYREEE (reference sequence). The CDR3 DNA reads TGTGCCAGCAGCTTGAACAGGGCCGTAAATGAAAAACTGTTTTTT. Protein: CASSLNRAVNEKLFF.

The chain joins TRBV30 to TRBJ1-1; D gene ambiguous. Germline CDR1 is GTSNPN and CDR2 is SVGIG (reference sequence). The germline V and J ends were trimmed by 3 bases and 2 bases, with 10 bases remaining between them. The CDR3 runs 13 residues. In DNA, the CDR3 is TGTGCCTGGAGGGGGAGGGAAAACACTGAAGCTTTCTTT. Translating gives CAWRGRENTEAFF.

The chain recombines TRBV5-4 with TRBJ1-1; no reliable D call. CDR3 length: 15 residues. The germline CDR1 and CDR2 sequences are SGHNT and YYREEE (reference sequence). V lost 2 bases, J lost 2 bases, and 13 bases lay in between. The CDR3 loop reads CASSLSGSSNTEAFF. The DNA of the CDR3 is TGTGCCAGCAGCTTAAGCGGGAGCTCTAACACTGAAGCTTTCTTT.

J is TRBJ2-1 and V is TRBV7-9, with 7 positions matching TRBD1. This CDR3 contains 15 residues. J lost 0 bases, V lost 6 bases, and 5 bases had no gene match. The V gene's germline CDR1 is SEHNR and CDR2 FQNEAQ (reference sequence). CDR3 protein: CASRHRDSSYNEQFF. CDR3 coding DNA: TGTGCCAGCAGGCACCGGGACAGCTCCTACAATGAGCAGTTCTTC. The variable domain in full, completed from reference TRBV7-9 and TRBJ2-1, reads DTGVSQNPRHKITKRGQNVTFRCDPISEHNRLYWYRQTLGQGPEFLTYFQNEAQLEKSRLLSDRFSAERPKGSFSTLEIQRTEQGDSAMYLCASRHRDSSYNEQFFGPGTRLTVL.

This clone was seen just once. The V and J genes are TRBV6-6 and TRBJ1-1; 8 bases agree with TRBD1. The J segment lost 9 bases and the V segment lost 6 bases, leaving 3 bases of the junction unmatched. CDR3 length: 11 residues. The germline V gene has CDR1 MNHNY and CDR2 SVGAGI (reference sequence). CDR3 in DNA: TGTGCCAGCAGAGGACAGGGAAAAGCTTTCTTT. It yields the protein CASRGQGKAFF.

This clone was observed once. The chain has TRBV6-5 and TRBJ2-7; D uncertain. CDR1 and CDR2 (germline): MNHEY, SVGAGI. The V and J ends lost 0 bases and 2 bases respectively, with 8 bases between them. The CDR3 has 14 amino acids. CDR3 amino acids: CASSYSQAAYEQYF. CDR3 bases: TGTGCCAGCAGTTACTCTCAGGCGGCCTACGAGCAGTACTTC.

The genes are TRBV7-7 and TRBJ2-1; no reliable D call. The CDR3 runs 15 residues. Germline CDR1 and CDR2: SSHAT and FNYEAQ (reference sequence). V dropped 5 bases and J dropped 9 bases, with 20 bases sitting between them. CDR3 nucleotides: TGTGCCAGCAGCCAAAGGGAACGGGCGGACGGTGAGCAGTTCTTC. It specifies CASSQRERADGEQFF.

The V gene is TRBV7-8, the J gene TRBJ2-7; D not certain. Trimming stripped 1 base from V and 0 bases from J, with 7 bases between. This CDR3 spans 14 amino acids. Per the germline V gene, CDR1 is SGHVS and CDR2 is FQNEAQ. CDR3 DNA sequence: TGTGCCAGCAGCTTAGTCGTCAGCTCCTACGAGCAGTACTTC. It is translated as CASSLVVSSYEQYF.

The rearrangement uses TRBV29-1 and TRBJ1-1, with D possibly matching TRBD1 (5 bases). Germline lookup yields CDR1 SQVTM and CDR2 ANQGSEA. The germline V and J ends were trimmed by 7 bases and 3 bases, with 15 bases remaining between them. The CDR3 spans 13 residues. This CDR3 is CSARTRGDTEAFF. CDR3 bases: TGCAGCGCGAGGACCCGGGGGGACACTGAAGCTTTCTTT.

This chain connects TRBV21-1 to TRBJ1-1; no DNA check was done on the table's D call, TRBD1. TRBV21-1 is marked as a pseudogene. The CDR3 covers 17 residues. As DNA, the CDR3 is TGTGCCAGCAGCAAGTCGGACAGGGACGTTATGAACACTGAAGCTTTCTTT. Its protein product is CASSKSDRDVMNTEAFF.

By sample fraction, this clone is medium-sized (0.01 to 0.1%). V is TRBV13 and J is TRBJ2-3, with unresolved D. Germline V gene sequence: CDR1 PRHDT, CDR2 FYEKMQ (reference sequence). V lost 7 bases to trimming and J lost 2 bases, with 10 bases between them. The CDR3 length is 13 residues. Written as DNA, the CDR3 is TGTGCCAGCACCTTTCCGCACACAGATACGCAGTATTTT. As protein: CASTFPHTDTQYF.